The subject of this entry is one T cell receptor beta chain. The antigen is undetermined. Between the trimmed V and J ends, which lost 3 bases and 7 bases, there was a span of 13 bases. Germline lookup yields CDR1 KGHSH and CDR2 LQKENI. The CDR3 extends over 13 amino acids. TCRdb re-called the 5' RACE reads with MiXCR, one entry per CDR3 protein. The sample yields about 420,000 distinct CDR3 sequences, about 22% seen once. This sample was taken from a study of CD8 T cells in ankylosing spondylitis. Study findings and constraints: Ankylosing spondylitis blood appeared to be characterized by a TCR beta motif of about eight highly homologous variants. Reports say disease-linked clones showed up significantly more in matched ankylosing spondylitis synovial fluid.

The gene calls are TRBV18 and TRBJ2-7, with D unresolved. The receptor's source is a male donor with ankylosing spondylitis. Material for sequencing was blood, either unsorted or a sorted T cell fraction (not recorded which). The CDR3 coding sequence is TGTGCCAGCTCACCGGCAGACGGGCGGGAGCAGTACTTC. This gives the protein CASSPADGREQYF.